One sample yielded the 22 T cell receptor beta chains listed below, sequenced in a study of control samples from healthy donors and cancer patients. Clones were read by immunoSEQ multiplex PCR, and TCRdb kept only the in-frame ones, dropping some. The profile shows about 85,000 clones, 90% of them singletons. Sequenced: blood. The receptors here all came from a woman in her late teens or twenties in good health.

The CDR3 coding sequence is TGTGCCAGCAATACGGTGGCAGATACGCAGTATTTT. Its translation is CASNTVADTQYF. This chain links TRBV12-3 or TRBV12-4 with TRBJ2-3; D not resolved. The germline V and J ends were trimmed by 7 bases and 4 bases, with 9 bases remaining between them. There are 12 residues in the CDR3.

The J gene is TRBJ1-1, the V gene TRBV6-5; D possibly corresponds to TRBD1 (5 bases). Per germline, CDR1 MNHEY and CDR2 SVGAGI. V was pared by 10 bases and J by 5 bases, with 20 bases between. The CDR3 is 14 amino acids. CDR3 sequence reads: CAISGIGVGTEAFF. The DNA of the CDR3 is TGTGCCATCTCAGGGATAGGGGTTGGGACTGAAGCTTTCTTT.

The chain joins TRBV7-9 to TRBJ2-1; possibly TRBD1 for D (5 bases). Per germline, CDR1 SEHNR and CDR2 FQNEAQ (reference sequence). This CDR3 region has 12 residues. V lost 5 bases, J lost 8 bases, and 10 bases lay in between. The CDR3 here is CASSRTIDEQFF. The CDR3 DNA reads as TGTGCCAGCAGCCGGACAATCGATGAGCAGTTCTTC.

This clone turned up a few times. The chain couples TRBV19 to TRBJ2-6, with TRBD1 identical over 7 bases. The CDR3 runs 15 residues. Trimming took 5 bases from V and 2 from J; bases not matched to a gene: 3. The V gene's germline CDR1 is LNHDA and CDR2 SQIVND (reference sequence). The CDR3 is CASSLGGAGANVLTF. As DNA, the CDR3 is TGTGCCAGTAGTTTAGGGGGCGCTGGGGCCAACGTCCTGACTTTC.

This chain's CDR3 is CASTGGGDGYTF. CDR3 nucleotides: TGTGCCAGCACCGGTGGCGGGGATGGCTACACCTTC. This chain joins TRBV6-5 and TRBJ1-2; unclear D gene. The CDR3 spans 12 residues. Germline loops: CDR1 MNHEY, CDR2 SVGAGI. V was clipped by 7 bases and J by 6 bases, with 12 bases between them.

V usage is TRBV7-9 and J usage is TRBJ2-7, with TRBD1 as a possible D gene (10 bases). The CDR3 loop spans 19 amino acids. The V end lost 5 bases, the J end lost 1 base, and 27 bases lay between the germline ends. Germline CDR1 SEHNR, CDR2 FQNEAQ (reference sequence). The CDR3 sequence: CASSPAGGTGAFQSYEQYF. CDR3 coding DNA: TGTGCCAGCAGCCCCGCGGGGGGGACAGGGGCCTTTCAATCCTACGAGCAGTACTTC.

The V and J genes are TRBV2 and TRBJ2-7; tentative D call: TRBD1 (5 bases). Germline CDR1 reads SNHLY; CDR2 reads FYNNEI. CDR3 size: 11 residues. The ends were cut back, 4 bases at V and 11 bases at J, with 12 bases in the middle. The CDR3 nucleotides read TGTGCCAGCAGTGGGGGCGAAACGAAGTACTTC. Residues: CASSGGETKYF.

The count of this clone is one. The rearrangement links TRBV29-1 to TRBJ1-6, with D maybe TRBD1 (6 bases). V gave up 4 bases and J gave up 8 bases, with 15 bases separating them. Germline CDR1 reads SQVTM; CDR2 reads ANQGSEA. The CDR3 length is 14 residues. The DNA of the CDR3 is TGCAGCGTTGGCGGGCCAGGGGTTGATTCACCCCTCCACTTT. It specifies CSVGGPGVDSPLHF.

V and J are TRBV29-1 and TRBJ2-7, with 8 bases aligning to TRBD1. The CDR3 is 14 amino acids. V gave up 6 bases and J gave up 3 bases; unmatched junction bases: 10. From germline, CDR1 is SQVTM and CDR2 ANQGSEA. The CDR3 sequence is CSVARTGTIYEQYF. CDR3 bases: TGCAGCGTCGCTAGGACAGGGACAATCTACGAGCAGTACTTC.

The chain is built from TRBV10-3 and TRBJ2-7, with D possibly being TRBD2 (6 bases). Germline assignment: CDR1 ENHRY and CDR2 SYGVKD. The CDR3 is 12 amino acids. V lost 6 bases to trimming and J lost 5 bases, with 11 bases between them. The chain's CDR3 is CAIRPSGDEQYF. DNA of the CDR3: TGTGCCATCAGACCTTCGGGGGACGAGCAGTACTTC.

This sequence joins TRBV18 and TRBJ2-5; 8 bases map to TRBD1. The V gene's germline CDR1 is KGHSH and CDR2 LQKENI. After removal of 2 bases from V and 5 bases from J, the junction contained 7 bases not matched to a gene. CDR3 length equals 15 residues. In DNA form, the CDR3 reads TGTGCCAGCTCACCAAGGACAGGGCTTGGCGAGACCCAGTACTTC. Amino acid sequence: CASSPRTGLGETQYF.

The rearrangement links TRBV27 to TRBJ1-5; D is unclear. The V end lost 2 bases, the J end lost 8 bases, and 10 bases lay between the germline ends. The CDR3 is 13 amino acids. CDR1 and CDR2 from the germline V gene are MNHEY and SMNVEV (reference sequence). CDR3: CASSLRVGEPQHF. As DNA, the CDR3 is TGTGCCAGCAGTTTAAGGGTAGGTGAGCCCCAGCATTTT.

The rearrangement joins TRBV24-1 to TRBJ2-5, with 8 bases matching TRBD2. After removal of 1 base from V and 3 bases from J, the junction contained 6 bases not matched to a gene. Germline V gene lookup returns CDR1 KGHDR and CDR2 SFDVKD. The CDR3 spans 16 residues. CDR3 bases: TGTGCCACCAGTGATTTCGGTAGCGGGGCAGAAGAGACCCAGTACTTC. It codes for CATSDFGSGAEETQYF.

This chain connects TRBV7-9 to TRBJ2-7; 7 bases agree with TRBD1. The CDR3 spans 13 residues. Losses at the gene ends were 3 bases for V and 3 bases for J; bases not matched to a gene: 2. The germline CDR1 and CDR2 sequences are SEHNR and FQNEAQ (reference sequence). DNA for the CDR3: TGTGCCAGCAGCTTGACAGGGTACTACGAGCAGTACTTC. It specifies CASSLTGYYEQYF.

The genes are TRBV11-2 and TRBJ2-7; 15 bases align to TRBD2. Unmatched junction bases numbered 3, after V lost 3 bases and J lost 3 bases. The CDR3 spans 16 residues. From germline, CDR1 is SGHAT and CDR2 FQNNGV. The CDR3 DNA follows: TGTGCCAGCAGCTTCGGGACTAGCGGGGGGAGCTACGAGCAGTACTTC. Its translation: CASSFGTSGGSYEQYF.

CDR3: CASSVTGTGGNNSPLHF. In nucleotides, the CDR3 is TGTGCCAGCAGCGTTACCGGGACAGGGGGGAATAATTCACCCCTCCACTTT. The chain links TRBV12-1 to TRBJ1-6; the table names TRBD1, a call not compared with the DNA. TRBV12-1 is labeled a pseudogene. This CDR3 has 17 residues.

The chain couples TRBV9 to TRBJ1-3; D gene ambiguous. The CDR3 runs to 13 residues. Trimming stripped 0 bases from V and 4 bases from J, with 5 bases between. Per germline, CDR1 SGDLS and CDR2 YYNGEE. CDR3 bases: TGTGCCAGCAGCGTAGCCACCGGAAACACCATATATTTT. It translates to CASSVATGNTIYF. Full variable domain (rest looked up from reference TRBV9 and TRBJ1-3): DSGVTQTPKHLITATGQRVTLRCSPRSGDLSVYWYQQSLDQGLQFLIQYYNGEERAKGNILERFSAQQFPDLHSELNLSSLELGDSALYFCASSVATGNTIYFGEGSWLTVV.

The chain employs TRBV27 and TRBJ1-2; 7 bases align to TRBD1. CDR3 length: 14 amino acids. The germline gives CDR1 MNHEY, CDR2 SMNVEV (reference sequence). V lost 3 bases, J lost 4 bases, and 5 bases stayed unmatched. The CDR3 bases are TGTGCCAGCAGTTTGAGGGGGCGCGGCTATGGCTACACCTTC. This sequence encodes CASSLRGRGYGYTF.

This chain links TRBV7-9 with TRBJ1-2; 8 positions agree with TRBD1. CDR3 length: 13 amino acids. V trimming: 5 bases; J trimming: 8 bases; junction bases outside the gene matches: 7. The V gene's germline CDR1 is SEHNR and CDR2 FQNEAQ (reference sequence). CDR3 sequence: CASSLGQVEGYTF. CDR3 DNA: TGTGCCAGCAGCCTGGGACAGGTGGAAGGCTACACCTTC.

V gene TRBV2 combines with J gene TRBJ1-6; tentative D call: TRBD1 (6 bases). V lost 3 bases, J lost 14 bases, and 14 bases lay in between. Germline CDR1 and CDR2: SNHLY and FYNNEI. The CDR3 sequence is 13 residues long. In DNA form, the CDR3 reads TGTGCCAGCAGTGATGAGGTTGGGGGCACCCTCCACTTT. It encodes CASSDEVGGTLHF.

V gene TRBV6-5 combines with J gene TRBJ1-2; tentatively, D is TRBD1 (5 bases). V was trimmed by 6 bases and J by 2 bases, leaving 10 bases between them. CDR1 is MNHEY and CDR2 is SVGAGI in the germline V gene. The CDR3 runs to 13 residues. CDR3 amino acids: CASRRDGNYGYTF. The CDR3 DNA reads as TGTGCCAGCAGGCGGGACGGGAACTATGGCTACACCTTC.

The rearrangement joins TRBV5-5 to TRBJ2-2; no clear D. This CDR3 is 14 amino acids long. The V gene lost 3 bases and the J gene lost 5 bases, with 11 bases spanning the gap. Per germline, CDR1 SGHKS and CDR2 YYEKEE (reference sequence). The CDR3 DNA is TGTGCCAGCAGCTCGGACGGTATAACCGGGGAGCTGTTTTTT. Encoded protein: CASSSDGITGELFF. Based on the CDR3 plus reference TRBV5-5 and TRBJ2-2, the full variable domain is DAGVTQSPTHLIKTRGQQVTLRCSPISGHKSVSWYQQVLGQGPQFIFQYYEKEERGRGNFPDRFSARQFPNYSSELNVNALLLGDSALYLCASSSDGITGELFFGEGSRLTVL.